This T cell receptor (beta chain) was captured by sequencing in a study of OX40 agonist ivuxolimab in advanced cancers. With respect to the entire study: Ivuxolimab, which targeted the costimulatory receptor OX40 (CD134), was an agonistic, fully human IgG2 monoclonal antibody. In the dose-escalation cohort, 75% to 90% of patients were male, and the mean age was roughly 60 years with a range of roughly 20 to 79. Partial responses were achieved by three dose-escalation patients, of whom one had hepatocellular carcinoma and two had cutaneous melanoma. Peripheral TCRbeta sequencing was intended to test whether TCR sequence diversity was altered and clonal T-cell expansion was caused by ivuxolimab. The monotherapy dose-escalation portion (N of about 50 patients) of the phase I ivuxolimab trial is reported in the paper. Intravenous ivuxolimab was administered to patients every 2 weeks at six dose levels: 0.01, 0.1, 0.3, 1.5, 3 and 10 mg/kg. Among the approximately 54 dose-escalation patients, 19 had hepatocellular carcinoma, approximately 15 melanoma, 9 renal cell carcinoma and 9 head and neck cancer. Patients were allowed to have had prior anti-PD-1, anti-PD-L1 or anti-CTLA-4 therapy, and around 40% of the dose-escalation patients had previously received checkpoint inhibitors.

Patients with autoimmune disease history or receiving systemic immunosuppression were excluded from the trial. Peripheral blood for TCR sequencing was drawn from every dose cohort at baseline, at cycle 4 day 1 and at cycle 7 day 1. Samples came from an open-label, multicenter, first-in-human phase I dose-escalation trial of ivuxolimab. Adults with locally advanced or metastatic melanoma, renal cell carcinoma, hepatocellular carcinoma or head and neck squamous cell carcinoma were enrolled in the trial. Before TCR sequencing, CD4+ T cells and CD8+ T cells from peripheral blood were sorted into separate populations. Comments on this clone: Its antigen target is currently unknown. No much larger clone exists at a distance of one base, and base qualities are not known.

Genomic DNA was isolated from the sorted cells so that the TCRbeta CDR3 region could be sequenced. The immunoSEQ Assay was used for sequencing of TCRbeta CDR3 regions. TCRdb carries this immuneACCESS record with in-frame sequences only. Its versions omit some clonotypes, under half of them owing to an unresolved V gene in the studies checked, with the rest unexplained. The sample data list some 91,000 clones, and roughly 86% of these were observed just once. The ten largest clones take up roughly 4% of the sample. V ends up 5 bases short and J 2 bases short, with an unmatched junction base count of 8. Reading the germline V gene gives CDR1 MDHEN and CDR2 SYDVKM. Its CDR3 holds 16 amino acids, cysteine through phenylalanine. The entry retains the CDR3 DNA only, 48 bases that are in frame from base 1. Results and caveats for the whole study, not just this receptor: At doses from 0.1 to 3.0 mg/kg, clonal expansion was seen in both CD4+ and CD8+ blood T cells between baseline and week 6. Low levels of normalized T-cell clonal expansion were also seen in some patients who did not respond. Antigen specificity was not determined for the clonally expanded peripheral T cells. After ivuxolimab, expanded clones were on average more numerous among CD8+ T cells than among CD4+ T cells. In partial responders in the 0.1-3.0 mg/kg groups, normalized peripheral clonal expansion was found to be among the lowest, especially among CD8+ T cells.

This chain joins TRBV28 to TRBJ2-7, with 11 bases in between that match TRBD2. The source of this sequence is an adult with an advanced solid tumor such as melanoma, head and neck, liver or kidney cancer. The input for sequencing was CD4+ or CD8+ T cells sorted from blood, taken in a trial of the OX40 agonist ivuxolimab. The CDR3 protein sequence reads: CASSARGTSGAYEQYF. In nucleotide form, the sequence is TGTGCCAGCAGTGCACGAGGGACTAGCGGAGCCTACGAGCAGTACTTC. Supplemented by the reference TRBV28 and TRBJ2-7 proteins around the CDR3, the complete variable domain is DVKVTQSSRYLVKRTGEKVFLECVQDMDHENMFWYRQDPGLGLRLIYFSYDVKMKEKGDIPEGYSVSREKKERFSLILESASTNQTSMYLCASSARGTSGAYEQYFGPGTRLTVT.